The 25 T cell receptor beta chains below come from one sample, sequenced in a study of blood T cell repertoires in COVID-19. Profiled with immunoSEQ multiplex PCR; TCRdb holds only in-frame clones, not every one. The table records 150,000 to 200,000 clones, roughly 90% of them present only once. The specimen sequenced was PBMCs or T cells enriched from blood (not recorded which). The receptors originated from a woman under 30 who had recovered from COVID-19.

The chain carries TRBV4-1 and TRBJ1-1; D is uncertain. Germline V gene data show CDR1 as MGHRA and CDR2 as YSYEKL. Trimming stripped 2 bases from V and 4 bases from J, with 11 bases between. This CDR3 is 14 amino acids long. The CDR3 protein is CASSQSLRGTEAFF. The CDR3 DNA sequence: TGCGCCAGCAGCCAAAGTTTGCGGGGCACTGAAGCTTTCTTT.

The J gene is TRBJ1-2, the V gene TRBV28; a possible D gene is TRBD1 (5 bases). Germline CDR1 reads MDHEN; CDR2 reads SYDVKM. The length of the CDR3 is 16 residues. V was clipped by 4 bases and J by 3 bases, with 18 bases between them. DNA of the CDR3: TGTGCCAGCAGTTCTCGGTGGGAGGGAGGGGACTATGGCTACACCTTC. Its translation: CASSSRWEGGDYGYTF.

V usage is TRBV28 and J usage is TRBJ2-3; 10 bases line up with TRBD1. V was clipped by 2 bases and J by 5 bases; unmatched bases: 16. Germline CDR1 is MDHEN and CDR2 is SYDVKM. The length of the CDR3 is 19 residues. The CDR3 protein is CASSLGFAGQGRPGDTQYF. CDR3 in DNA: TGTGCCAGCAGTTTAGGTTTTGCGGGACAGGGGCGTCCAGGAGATACGCAGTATTTT.

The chain combines TRBV10-3 with TRBJ1-2; the D gene is possibly TRBD1 (5 bases). This CDR3 contains 16 residues. In germline, CDR1 is ENHRY, CDR2 SYGVKD. The V end lost 7 bases, the J end lost 0 bases, and 18 bases lay between the germline ends. CDR3 sequence: CAINGGTANANYGYTF. The CDR3 DNA sequence: TGTGCCATCAATGGCGGGACGGCGAACGCTAACTATGGCTACACCTTC.

V is TRBV13 and J is TRBJ2-7; 11 bases line up with TRBD1. Trimming cost V 5 bases and J 4 bases; bases outside gene matches: 7. CDR3 length: 15 amino acids. The germline gives CDR1 PRHDT, CDR2 FYEKMQ (reference sequence). This CDR3 is CASSPGQGASYEQYF. CDR3 sequence (DNA): TGTGCCAGCAGCCCTGGACAGGGGGCATCGTACGAGCAGTACTTC.

The chain recombines TRBV5-1 with TRBJ2-5; 9 positions match TRBD2. V lost 0 bases, J lost 3 bases, and 3 bases stayed unmatched. There are 15 residues in the CDR3. In germline, CDR1 is SGHRS, CDR2 YFSETQ. CDR3 sequence reads: CASSLVLAGKETQYF. CDR3 nucleotides: TGCGCCAGCAGCTTGGTCCTAGCGGGAAAAGAGACCCAGTACTTC.

The rearrangement uses TRBV30 and TRBJ2-1, with TRBD2 identical over 7 bases. CDR3 length: 17 residues. Germline CDR1 is GTSNPN and CDR2 is SVGIG (reference sequence). After removal of 1 base from V and 3 bases from J, the junction contained 12 bases not matched to a gene. The CDR3 sequence: CAWSDGGLAGVYNEQFF. The DNA for the CDR3 is TGTGCCTGGAGTGATGGGGGATTAGCGGGTGTCTACAATGAGCAGTTCTTC.

In its sample, this clone was seen a few times. This chain links TRBV19 with TRBJ1-1; a possible D gene is TRBD1 (6 bases). V was trimmed by 6 bases and J by 8 bases, leaving 10 bases between them. CDR3 length: 11 residues. The germline V gene encodes CDR1 LNHDA and CDR2 SQIVND (reference sequence). CDR3 DNA sequence: TGTGCCAGTAGGGGGACACCCGAAGCTTTCTTT. Amino acid sequence: CASRGTPEAFF. The full variable domain, its missing parts supplied by reference TRBV19 and TRBJ1-1, is DGGITQSPKYLFRKEGQNVTLSCEQNLNHDAMYWYRQDPGQGLRLIYYSQIVNDFQKGDIAEGYSVSREKKESFPLTVTSAQKNPTAFYLCASRGTPEAFFGQGTRLTVV.

This clone was observed a handful of times. The V gene is TRBV18, the J gene TRBJ2-7, with 8 bases aligning to TRBD1. Germline V lookup: CDR1 KGHSH, CDR2 LQKENI. CDR3 length: 13 amino acids. V lost 6 bases to trimming and J lost 5 bases; unmatched junction nucleotides: 6. CDR3 sequence (DNA): TGTGCCAGCTCCTCAGGGGGCGGGAACGAGCAGTACTTC. Protein sequence: CASSSGGGNEQYF.

The chain couples TRBV11-2 to TRBJ1-1; 7 bases agree with TRBD1. Germline CDR1 and CDR2: SGHAT and FQNNGV. V gave up 5 bases and J gave up 1 base; unmatched junction bases: 7. The CDR3 length is 15 residues. This chain's CDR3 is CASSPDRVANTEAFF. The CDR3 region has the DNA TGTGCCAGCAGCCCCGACAGGGTAGCGAACACTGAAGCTTTCTTT.

This sequence joins TRBV6-6 and TRBJ1-2; 7 bases agree with TRBD1. Per the germline V gene, CDR1 is MNHNY and CDR2 is SVGAGI (reference sequence). V was clipped by 0 bases and J by 9 bases; unmatched bases: 4. There are 13 residues in the CDR3. The CDR3 is CASSYSQGGSYTF. For the CDR3, the DNA is TGTGCCAGCAGTTACTCCCAGGGGGGCAGCTACACCTTC.

The rearrangement joins TRBV30 to TRBJ2-7, with 7 bases identical to TRBD2. The CDR3 has 12 residues. The J segment lost 6 bases and the V segment lost 1 base, leaving 3 bases of the junction unmatched. The V gene's germline CDR1 is GTSNPN and CDR2 SVGIG (reference sequence). The CDR3 reads CAWSGGGGEQYF. CDR3 sequence (DNA): TGTGCCTGGAGTGGGGGGGGTGGCGAGCAGTACTTC.

The J gene is TRBJ2-7, the V gene TRBV5-1, with 8 bases lining up with TRBD2. Germline assignment: CDR1 SGHRS and CDR2 YFSETQ. The CDR3 consists of 15 residues. With 5 bases clipped from V and 4 bases from J, the junction kept 11 bases outside the gene matches. The CDR3 spells CASSPELSGSYEQYF. The CDR3 nucleotides are TGCGCCAGCAGTCCCGAGTTGAGCGGGAGTTACGAGCAGTACTTC.

The genes are TRBV5-8 and TRBJ2-7, with 9 positions matching TRBD2. The germline gives CDR1 SGHTS, CDR2 YDEGEE. The V gene end was trimmed by 0 bases and the J gene end by 1 base; junction bases not matched to a gene: 2. This CDR3 is 15 amino acids long. The CDR3 DNA is TGTGCCAGCAGCTTGGCTAGCGGGGCGTCCTACGAGCAGTACTTC. Residues: CASSLASGASYEQYF.

The chain joins TRBV20-1 to TRBJ2-1, with 7 bases that match TRBD2. Germline CDR1 reads DFQATT; CDR2 reads SNEGSKA (reference sequence). This CDR3 is 10 amino acids long. The V and J ends lost 5 bases and 12 bases, in that order; junction bases with no gene match: 4. CDR3 in amino acids: CSAERDRQFF. Written as DNA, the CDR3 is TGCAGTGCTGAGCGGGACCGGCAGTTCTTC.

The J gene is TRBJ2-3, the V gene TRBV19, with 9 positions matching TRBD1. From germline, CDR1 is LNHDA and CDR2 SQIVND (reference sequence). The V gene end was trimmed by 5 bases and the J gene end by 3 bases; junction bases not matched to a gene: 12. This CDR3 is 17 amino acids long. CDR3 protein: CASSGLPGQGVTDTQYF. In nucleotides, the CDR3 is TGTGCCAGTAGTGGCTTACCGGGACAGGGAGTTACAGATACGCAGTATTTT.

The chain joins TRBV2 to TRBJ2-7, with 14 bases fitting TRBD2. Germline trimming cut 3 bases from V and 5 bases from J; bases unmatched to any gene: 3. This CDR3 is 15 amino acids long. Germline loops: CDR1 SNHLY, CDR2 FYNNEI. CDR3 in amino acids: CASSDGLAGGHEQYF. The CDR3 nucleotides are TGTGCCAGCAGTGATGGACTAGCGGGAGGTCACGAGCAGTACTTC.

The gene calls are TRBV9 and TRBJ2-3; 8 nucleotides align to TRBD1. Germline CDR1 SGDLS, CDR2 YYNGEE. The CDR3 is 15 residues long. With V trimmed by 3 bases and J by 3 bases, 6 bases remained unmatched. CDR3 in amino acids: CASSGQGRGTDTQYF. Here the CDR3 DNA reads TGTGCCAGCAGCGGACAGGGGAGAGGAACAGATACGCAGTATTTT.

The rearrangement joins TRBV27 to TRBJ2-1, with a weak D call TRBD2 (6 bases). From germline, CDR1 is MNHEY and CDR2 SMNVEV (reference sequence). Trimming removed 1 base at V and 3 bases at J, with 7 bases between. This CDR3 has 14 amino acids. The CDR3 sequence is CASSLWDFYNEQFF. The CDR3 coding sequence is TGTGCCAGCAGTTTATGGGACTTCTACAATGAGCAGTTCTTC.

The genes are TRBV5-1 and TRBJ2-3, with a weak D call TRBD1 (5 bases). The CDR3 has 17 residues. Looked up from germline, CDR1 is SGHRS and CDR2 is YFSETQ. V lost 4 bases, J lost 0 bases, and 18 bases lay in between. CDR3 in amino acids: CASSPPPRGPSTDTQYF. The CDR3 bases are TGCGCCAGCAGCCCCCCACCAAGGGGTCCTAGCACAGATACGCAGTATTTT.

The J gene is TRBJ2-7, the V gene TRBV27, with D possibly TRBD2 on 6 matching bases. The V end was cut by 5 bases, the J end by 9 bases, with 26 bases between. This CDR3 has 16 amino acids. The germline V gene has CDR1 MNHEY and CDR2 SMNVEV (reference sequence). The CDR3: CASSPQVGGLPTGQYF. The CDR3, as DNA: TGTGCCAGCAGTCCCCAAGTCGGCGGACTACCTACGGGGCAGTACTTC.

In this sample, this clone turned up once. V gene TRBV6-5 combines with J gene TRBJ2-3; unclear D gene. The CDR3 has 14 residues. Germline CDR1 MNHEY, CDR2 SVGAGI. V was shortened by 0 bases and J by 4 bases, with 8 bases between the two germline ends. The CDR3 loop is CASSYSPEADTQYF. The CDR3, as DNA: TGTGCCAGCAGTTACTCTCCAGAGGCAGATACGCAGTATTTT.

This rearrangement joins TRBV18 to TRBJ2-7, with D possibly TRBD1 on 5 matching bases. There are 15 residues in the CDR3. Germline loops: CDR1 KGHSH, CDR2 LQKENI. V dropped 5 bases and J dropped 3 bases, with 17 bases sitting between them. The CDR3 sequence is CASSAQGRLNYEQYF. CDR3 nucleotide sequence: TGTGCCAGCTCAGCCCAGGGTAGGTTGAACTACGAGCAGTACTTC.

This clone was observed once. The chain combines TRBV28 with TRBJ1-5, with 9 bases fitting TRBD1. Germline lookup yields CDR1 MDHEN and CDR2 SYDVKM. The CDR3 contains 14 residues. With V trimmed by 8 bases and J by 3 bases, 5 bases remained unmatched. The chain's CDR3 is CASRQGGINQPQHF. CDR3 nucleotides: TGTGCCAGCCGACAGGGGGGCATCAATCAGCCCCAGCATTTT.

The chain combines TRBV27 with TRBJ1-5; 8 bases are a match to TRBD1. V dropped 6 bases and J dropped 6; count of bases not matched to a gene: 7. CDR3 length equals 14 residues. Germline V gene sequence: CDR1 MNHEY, CDR2 SMNVEV (reference sequence). The CDR3: CASRPSGGSQPQHF. In DNA, the CDR3 is TGTGCCAGCAGGCCCTCAGGGGGCAGTCAGCCCCAGCATTTT.